Listed here are 24 T cell receptor beta chains from one sample, sequenced in a study of shared T cell receptors in the human thymus. Using immunoSEQ multiplex PCR, the repertoire was profiled, and TCRdb retains in-frame clones only, with some absent. Of 600,000 or so clones listed, approximately 89% are singletons. This sample also appeared in a second study, on human thymus T cells.

Material: thymocytes. The receptors come from a boy younger than two with a congenital heart defect.

The chain is built from TRBV6-5 and TRBJ1-2; no clear D. This CDR3 spans 15 amino acids. Trimming cost V 5 bases and J 0 bases, with 13 bases left between them. Germline assignment: CDR1 MNHEY and CDR2 SVGAGI. The CDR3 here is CASSTRARANYGYTF. CDR3 sequence (DNA): TGTGCCAGCAGTACACGCGCGAGGGCTAACTATGGCTACACCTTC.

The CDR3: CASSPHSGGAGEQFF. The CDR3 region has the DNA TGTGCCAGCTCACCTCATAGCGGGGGGGCAGGAGAGCAGTTCTTC. The J gene is TRBJ2-1, the V gene TRBV18, with 11 bases identical to TRBD2. Looked up from germline, CDR1 is KGHSH and CDR2 is LQKENI. Trimming cost V 3 bases and J 10 bases; bases outside gene matches: 8. There are 15 residues in the CDR3.

The chain joins TRBV4-1 to TRBJ2-7; 8 bases are shared with TRBD2. Germline CDR1 is MGHRA and CDR2 is YSYEKL. J lost 0 bases, V lost 0 bases, and 7 bases had no gene match. This CDR3 spans 17 amino acids. The CDR3 here is CASSQDRAAGGSYEQYF. CDR3 bases: TGCGCCAGCAGCCAAGATCGAGCCGCGGGGGGCTCCTACGAGCAGTACTTC.

This chain uses TRBV11-2 with TRBJ1-4; D ambiguous. Germline CDR1 SGHAT, CDR2 FQNNGV. The CDR3 extends over 14 amino acids. The ends were cut back, 0 bases at V and 3 bases at J, with 5 bases in the middle. The CDR3 loop reads CASSLDNSNEKLFF. Here the CDR3 DNA reads TGTGCCAGCAGCTTAGACAATTCTAATGAAAAACTGTTTTTT.

This clone has a single count. The chain is built from TRBV7-9 and TRBJ1-1, with D tentatively TRBD1 (5 bases). The CDR3 totals 14 residues. Trimming shortened V by 1 base and J by 3 bases, and 9 bases separated the two germline ends. Germline assignment: CDR1 SEHNR and CDR2 FQNEAQ (reference sequence). Here the CDR3 DNA reads TGTGCCAGCAGCTTAGGGCGGGGGTACACTGAAGCTTTCTTT. This translates into CASSLGRGYTEAFF.

The chain recombines TRBV13 with TRBJ2-3; possibly TRBD1 for D (5 bases). This CDR3 is built from 16 residues. Germline V gene sequence: CDR1 PRHDT, CDR2 FYEKMQ (reference sequence). The V and J ends lost 4 bases and 0 bases respectively, with 14 bases between them. The CDR3 DNA sequence: TGTGCCAGCAGCTCTTCGACAGTGGGTAGCACAGATACGCAGTATTTT. Translation gives CASSSSTVGSTDTQYF. Looking up the rest from reference TRBV13 and TRBJ2-3 gives the full variable domain: AAGVIQSPRHLIKEKRETATLKCYPIPRHDTVYWYQQGPGQDPQFLISFYEKMQSDKGSIPDRFSAQQFSDYHSELNMSSLELGDSALYFCASSSSTVGSTDTQYFGPGTRLTVL.

This chain joins TRBV19 and TRBJ1-2; D gene ambiguous. Trimming took off 7 bases at V and 4 bases at J, with 19 bases between the two ends. The CDR3 runs to 15 residues. CDR1 is LNHDA and CDR2 is SQIVND in the germline V gene (reference sequence). CDR3 sequence (DNA): TGTGCCAGTACCTTCACGGGCCGGGAACGCTATGGCTACACCTTC. Its translation is CASTFTGRERYGYTF.

The chain has TRBV28 and TRBJ1-2; D is possibly TRBD1 (5 bases). CDR3 size: 15 residues. Germline CDR1 reads MDHEN; CDR2 reads SYDVKM. Trimming took off 1 base at V and 4 bases at J, with 13 bases between the two ends. Written as DNA, the CDR3 is TGTGCCAGCAGTTTATATCGGGGGTCGGTCTATGGCTACACCTTC. Translated: CASSLYRGSVYGYTF.

Here the CDR3 DNA reads TGTGCCAGCAGCTTAAGAGGAGACCCCTACGAGCAGTACTTC. It translates to CASSLRGDPYEQYF. The rearrangement joins TRBV7-9 to TRBJ2-7; no clear D gene. V was trimmed by 2 bases and J by 2 bases, leaving 10 bases between them. Germline V gene data show CDR1 as SEHNR and CDR2 as FQNEAQ (reference sequence). The CDR3 spans 14 residues.

The genes are TRBV30 and TRBJ2-6; D is perhaps TRBD2 (5 bases). The V gene lost 0 bases and the J gene lost 0 bases, with 15 bases spanning the gap. This CDR3 is 18 amino acids long. Germline V gene lookup returns CDR1 GTSNPN and CDR2 SVGIG (reference sequence). The CDR3 sequence: CAWSVFRDQSSGANVLTF. The DNA of the CDR3 is TGTGCCTGGAGTGTATTCCGGGATCAGAGCTCTGGGGCCAACGTCCTGACTTTC.

The rearrangement links TRBV29-1 to TRBJ2-5; D is perhaps TRBD2 (6 bases). Germline V gene sequence: CDR1 SQVTM, CDR2 ANQGSEA. V lost 5 bases to trimming and J lost 4 bases, with 20 bases between them. CDR3 size: 15 residues. CDR3 in amino acids: CSVIGAGTPGETQYF. CDR3 sequence (DNA): TGCAGCGTTATAGGGGCGGGGACCCCGGGAGAGACCCAGTACTTC. The variable domain in full, completed from reference TRBV29-1 and TRBJ2-5, reads SAVISQKPSRDICQRGTSLTIQCQVDSQVTMMFWYRQQPGQSLTLIATANQGSEATYESGFVIDKFPISRPNLTFSTLTVSNMSPEDSSIYLCSVIGAGTPGETQYFGPGTRLLVL.

This clone was seen a single time. This chain joins TRBV29-1 and TRBJ2-4; a possible D gene is TRBD2 (5 bases). Germline lookup yields CDR1 SQVTM and CDR2 ANQGSEA. V lost 7 bases, J lost 7 bases, and 20 bases lay in between. The CDR3 spans 14 residues. The CDR3 sequence: CSAPVPEAGNIQYF. In nucleotides, the CDR3 is TGCAGCGCCCCGGTGCCGGAGGCGGGTAACATTCAGTACTTC.

The gene calls are TRBV11-2 and TRBJ2-7, with D tentatively TRBD1 (6 bases). The ends were cut back, 3 bases at V and 6 bases at J, with 21 bases in the middle. Germline V lookup: CDR1 SGHAT, CDR2 FQNNGV. The CDR3 extends over 16 amino acids. CDR3 residues: CASSFGLGAGYLEQYF. The CDR3 bases are TGTGCCAGCAGCTTCGGCTTGGGGGCCGGGTACCTCGAGCAGTACTTC.

The genes are TRBV7-2 and TRBJ1-4; D is unclear. CDR3 length equals 17 residues. From germline, CDR1 is SGHTA and CDR2 FQGNSA. Trimming shortened V by 0 bases and J by 0 bases, and 11 bases separated the two germline ends. The CDR3 spells CASSLAEQIPTNEKLFF. In DNA form, the CDR3 reads TGTGCCAGCAGCTTAGCGGAACAGATCCCAACTAATGAAAAACTGTTTTTT.

This clone occurred once. V is TRBV6-4 and J is TRBJ1-2; no reliable D call. The CDR3 sequence is 12 residues long. Germline V gene lookup returns CDR1 MRHNA and CDR2 SNTAGT. Trimming pared 0 bases from V and 5 bases from J, leaving 4 bases between. CDR3 bases: TGTGCCAGCAGTGACTCTGTATATGGCTACACCTTC. Translation: CASSDSVYGYTF.

This chain uses TRBV6-1 with TRBJ2-1; D is uncertain. Germline V CDR1 and CDR2: MNHNS, SASEGT. Trimming cost V 10 bases and J 4 bases, with 14 bases left between them. The CDR3 spans 13 residues. For the CDR3, the DNA is TGTGCCATCATTGGGCGAAATTACAATGAGCAGTTCTTC. Amino acids: CAIIGRNYNEQFF.

Written as DNA, the CDR3 is TGTGCCAGCAGTGGGACCCCTCCCGGGAGGGTAAACCAAGAGACCCAGTACTTC. It yields the protein CASSGTPPGRVNQETQYF. The chain has TRBV6-1 and TRBJ2-5; 8 bases are shared with TRBD2. Germline V lookup: CDR1 MNHNS, CDR2 SASEGT. This CDR3 is 18 amino acids long. The trim removed 4 bases at V and 0 bases at J, leaving 13 bases unmatched.

This clone was observed a single time. The chain has TRBV11-2 and TRBJ1-5, with D possibly TRBD1 on 5 matching bases. The CDR3 sequence is 16 residues long. Germline V CDR1 and CDR2: SGHAT, FQNNGV. The V and J ends lost 0 bases and 3 bases respectively, with 12 bases between them. The CDR3 reads CASSLDEVDNNQPQHF. The CDR3 nucleotides read TGTGCCAGCAGCTTAGATGAGGTGGACAACAATCAGCCCCAGCATTTT.

The chain carries TRBV4-3 and TRBJ2-3; 8 bases fit TRBD1. CDR1 LGHNA and CDR2 YSLEER come from the germline V gene. J was trimmed by 3 bases and V by 6 bases; bases with no gene match: 8. CDR3 length: 15 residues. The CDR3, as DNA: TGCGCCAGCAGAGGGGGGACAGGTCCGACAGATACGCAGTATTTT. Encoded protein: CASRGGTGPTDTQYF.

This clone appeared once. The rearrangement joins TRBV2 to TRBJ1-2, with D uncertain. V gave up 6 bases and J gave up 8 bases, with 13 bases separating them. Germline-derived CDR1 and CDR2 are SNHLY and FYNNEI. The CDR3 contains 12 residues. The CDR3 region has the DNA TGTGCCAGCAGGCCCCCTGGAGGCGGCTACACCTTC. This encodes CASRPPGGGYTF.

V gene TRBV4-2 combines with J gene TRBJ2-2; TRBD2 aligns across 9 bases. This CDR3 has 20 amino acids. The ends lost 0 bases at V and 2 bases at J; junction bases unmatched: 13. Germline assignment: CDR1 LGHNA and CDR2 YNFKEQ. The CDR3 nucleotides read TGTGCCAGCAGCCAAGATTCTTTAAGGGGGACTAGCTCTAACACCGGGGAGCTGTTTTTT. This sequence encodes CASSQDSLRGTSSNTGELFF.

This clone showed up just a few times. V is TRBV20-1 and J is TRBJ1-2; D remains ambiguous. The CDR3 loop spans 11 amino acids. V lost 2 bases, J lost 10 bases, and 11 bases lay in between. Germline V gene sequence: CDR1 DFQATT, CDR2 SNEGSKA (reference sequence). CDR3 in amino acids: CSARTRHFYTF. The DNA of the CDR3 is TGCAGTGCTAGAACCAGACACTTCTACACCTTC.

The V gene is TRBV9, the J gene TRBJ2-3, with D unclear. Trimming shortened V by 4 bases and J by 9 bases, and 12 bases separated the two germline ends. The CDR3 runs to 12 residues. CDR1 and CDR2 (germline): SGDLS, YYNGEE. The CDR3 loop is CASSNLGWTQYF. CDR3 DNA sequence: TGTGCCAGCAGCAACCTCGGGTGGACGCAGTATTTT. The full variable domain, completed using reference TRBV9 and TRBJ2-3, is DSGVTQTPKHLITATGQRVTLRCSPRSGDLSVYWYQQSLDQGLQFLIQYYNGEERAKGNILERFSAQQFPDLHSELNLSSLELGDSALYFCASSNLGWTQYFGPGTRLTVL.

CDR3 nucleotides: TGTGCCAGCAGACACCAGACTACTGACAGGGGCTACGAGCAGTACTTC. Translated, it gives CASRHQTTDRGYEQYF. The chain is built from TRBV7-2 and TRBJ2-7, with TRBD1 identical over 8 bases. Looked up from germline, CDR1 is SGHTA and CDR2 is FQGNSA. With V trimmed by 6 bases and J by 3 bases, 13 bases remained unmatched. The length of the CDR3 is 16 residues. Supplemented by reference TRBV7-2 and TRBJ2-7, the full variable domain reads GAGVSQSPSNKVTEKGKDVELRCDPISGHTALYWYRQSLGQGLEFLIYFQGNSAPDKSGLPSDRFSAERTGGSVSTLTIQRTQQEDSAVYLCASRHQTTDRGYEQYFGPGTRLTVT.